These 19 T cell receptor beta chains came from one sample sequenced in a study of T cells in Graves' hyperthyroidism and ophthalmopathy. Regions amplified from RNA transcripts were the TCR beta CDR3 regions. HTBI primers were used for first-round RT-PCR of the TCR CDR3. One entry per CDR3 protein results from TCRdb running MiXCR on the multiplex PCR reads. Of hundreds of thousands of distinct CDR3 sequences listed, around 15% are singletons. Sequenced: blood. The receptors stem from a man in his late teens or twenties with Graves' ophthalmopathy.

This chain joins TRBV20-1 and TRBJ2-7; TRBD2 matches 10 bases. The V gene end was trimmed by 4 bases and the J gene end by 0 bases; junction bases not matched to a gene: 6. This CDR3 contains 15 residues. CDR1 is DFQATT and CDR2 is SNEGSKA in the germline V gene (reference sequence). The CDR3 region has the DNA TGCAGTGCTAATCCGGGACTAGCGCACTCCTACGAGCAGTACTTC. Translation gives CSANPGLAHSYEQYF.

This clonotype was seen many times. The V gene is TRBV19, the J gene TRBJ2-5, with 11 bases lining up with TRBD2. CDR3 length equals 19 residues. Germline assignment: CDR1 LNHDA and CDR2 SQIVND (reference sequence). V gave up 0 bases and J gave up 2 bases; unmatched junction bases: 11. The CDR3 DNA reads TGTGCCAGTAGTATAGATCTATGGTCTAGCGGGGGGATTCAAGAGACCCAGTACTTC. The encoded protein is CASSIDLWSSGGIQETQYF.

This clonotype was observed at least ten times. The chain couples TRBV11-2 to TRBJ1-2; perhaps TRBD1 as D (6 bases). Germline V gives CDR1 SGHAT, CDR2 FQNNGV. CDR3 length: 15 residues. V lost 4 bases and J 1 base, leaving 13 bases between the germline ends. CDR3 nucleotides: TGTGCCAGCAGCTCTCTTAGGGGGGTTAACTATGGCTACACCTTC. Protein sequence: CASSSLRGVNYGYTF.

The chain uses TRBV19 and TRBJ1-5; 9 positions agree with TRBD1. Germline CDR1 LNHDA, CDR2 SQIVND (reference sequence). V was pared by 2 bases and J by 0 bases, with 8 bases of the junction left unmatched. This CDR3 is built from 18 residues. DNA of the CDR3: TGTGCCAGTAGTATACTTCCGGGACAGGGCTATAGCAATCAGCCCCAGCATTTT. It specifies CASSILPGQGYSNQPQHF.

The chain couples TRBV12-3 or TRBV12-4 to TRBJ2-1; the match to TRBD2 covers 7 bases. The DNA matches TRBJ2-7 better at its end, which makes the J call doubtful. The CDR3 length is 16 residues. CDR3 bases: TGTGCCAGCAGGCGGTGGGGCGGGAGCTTCTGCAATGAGCAGTACTTC. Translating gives CASRRWGGSFCNEQYF.

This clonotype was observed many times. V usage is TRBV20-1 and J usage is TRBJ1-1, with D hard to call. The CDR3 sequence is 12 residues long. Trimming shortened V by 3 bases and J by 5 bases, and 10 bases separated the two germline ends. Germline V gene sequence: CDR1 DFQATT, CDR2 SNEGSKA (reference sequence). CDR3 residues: CSARALWTEAFF. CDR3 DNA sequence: TGCAGTGCTAGGGCCCTCTGGACTGAAGCTTTCTTT.

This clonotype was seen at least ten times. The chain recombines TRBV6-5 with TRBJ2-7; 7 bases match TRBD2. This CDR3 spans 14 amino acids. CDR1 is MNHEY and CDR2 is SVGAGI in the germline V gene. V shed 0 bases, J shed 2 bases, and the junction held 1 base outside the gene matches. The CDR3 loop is CASSYSAGAYEQYF. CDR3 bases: TGTGCCAGCAGTTACTCGGCGGGGGCCTACGAGCAGTACTTC.

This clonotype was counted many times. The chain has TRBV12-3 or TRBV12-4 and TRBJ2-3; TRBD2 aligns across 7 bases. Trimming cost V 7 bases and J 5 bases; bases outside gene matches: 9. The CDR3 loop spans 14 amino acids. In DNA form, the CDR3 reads TGTGCCAGCATGAGGGAGGGCCAAGGAGATACGCAGTATTTT. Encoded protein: CASMREGQGDTQYF.

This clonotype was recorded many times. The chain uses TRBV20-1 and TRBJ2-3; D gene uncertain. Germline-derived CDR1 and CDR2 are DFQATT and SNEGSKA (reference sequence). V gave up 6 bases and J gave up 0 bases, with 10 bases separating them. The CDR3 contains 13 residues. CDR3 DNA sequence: TGCAGTGCCTCACAGATTAGCACAGATACGCAGTATTTT. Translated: CSASQISTDTQYF.

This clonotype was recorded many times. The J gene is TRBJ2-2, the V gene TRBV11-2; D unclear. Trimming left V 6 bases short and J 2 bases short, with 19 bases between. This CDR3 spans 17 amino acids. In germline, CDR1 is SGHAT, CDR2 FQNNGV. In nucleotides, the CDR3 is TGTGCCAGCAGTTCGTACCTCGGACGGAACAACACCGGGGAGCTGTTTTTT. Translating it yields CASSSYLGRNNTGELFF.

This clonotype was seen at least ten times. The CDR3 DNA follows: TGCAGTGCTGGGGGTCGGGGGCGGTACGAGCAGTACTTC. It yields the protein CSAGGRGRYEQYF. V usage is TRBV20-1 and J usage is TRBJ2-7; D is possibly TRBD1 or TRBD2 (6 bases each). From germline, CDR1 is DFQATT and CDR2 SNEGSKA (reference sequence). There are 13 residues in the CDR3. Trimming pared 5 bases from V and 4 bases from J, leaving 15 bases between.

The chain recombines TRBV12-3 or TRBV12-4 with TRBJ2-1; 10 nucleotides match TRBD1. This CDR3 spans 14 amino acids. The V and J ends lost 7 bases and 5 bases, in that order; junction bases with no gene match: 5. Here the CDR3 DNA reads TGTGCCAGCAAACCGGGACAGGGGCACAATGAGCAGTTCTTC. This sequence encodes CASKPGQGHNEQFF.

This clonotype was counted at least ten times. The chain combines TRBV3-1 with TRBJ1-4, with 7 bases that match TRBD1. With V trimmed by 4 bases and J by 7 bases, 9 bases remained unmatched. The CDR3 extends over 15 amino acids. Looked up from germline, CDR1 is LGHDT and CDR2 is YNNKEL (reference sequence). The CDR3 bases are TGTGCCAGCAGCCCGGCGACAGGGACGGGTGAAAAACTGTTTTTT. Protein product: CASSPATGTGEKLFF.

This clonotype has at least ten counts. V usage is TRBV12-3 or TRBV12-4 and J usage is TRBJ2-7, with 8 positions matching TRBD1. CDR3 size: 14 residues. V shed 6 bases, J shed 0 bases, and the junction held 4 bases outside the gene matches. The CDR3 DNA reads TGTGCCAGCAGACAACAGGGGGGCTCCTACGAGCAGTACTTC. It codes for CASRQQGGSYEQYF.

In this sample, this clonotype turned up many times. CDR3 amino acids: CATSDLRGTGYTF. CDR3 coding DNA: TGTGCCACCAGTGATTTAAGAGGGACGGGCTACACCTTC. The gene calls are TRBV24-1 and TRBJ1-2; TRBD1 is a possible D gene (5 bases). With 1 base removed from V and 8 bases from J, the gap between germline ends came to 10 bases. There are 13 residues in the CDR3. CDR1 KGHDR and CDR2 SFDVKD come from the germline V gene.

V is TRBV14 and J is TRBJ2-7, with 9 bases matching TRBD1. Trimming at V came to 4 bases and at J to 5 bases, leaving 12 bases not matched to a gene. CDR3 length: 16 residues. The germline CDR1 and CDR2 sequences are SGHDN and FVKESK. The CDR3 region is CASSRAPGQGNHEQYF. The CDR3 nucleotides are TGTGCCAGCAGCCGAGCGCCGGGACAGGGTAACCACGAGCAGTACTTC.

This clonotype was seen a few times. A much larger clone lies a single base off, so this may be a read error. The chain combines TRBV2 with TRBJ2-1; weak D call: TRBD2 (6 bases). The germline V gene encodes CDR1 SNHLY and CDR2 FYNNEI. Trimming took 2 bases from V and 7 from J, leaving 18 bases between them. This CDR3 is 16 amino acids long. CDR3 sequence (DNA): TGTGCCAGCAGTGAATCTGTGGAGGGTCTACCGAATGAGCAGTTCTTC. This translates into CASSESVEGLPNEQFF.

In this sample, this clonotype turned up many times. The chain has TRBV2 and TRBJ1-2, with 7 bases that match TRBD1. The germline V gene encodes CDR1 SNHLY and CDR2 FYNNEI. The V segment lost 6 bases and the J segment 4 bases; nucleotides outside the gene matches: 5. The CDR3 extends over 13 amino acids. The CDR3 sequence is CASRETGTYGYTF. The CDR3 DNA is TGTGCCAGCAGGGAGACAGGGACCTATGGCTACACCTTC.

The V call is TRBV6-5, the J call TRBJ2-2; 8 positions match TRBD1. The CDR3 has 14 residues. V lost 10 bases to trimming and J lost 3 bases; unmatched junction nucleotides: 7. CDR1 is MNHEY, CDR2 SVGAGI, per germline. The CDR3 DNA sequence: TGTGCCAACGCACAGGGGGTCTACACCGGGGAGCTGTTTTTT. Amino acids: CANAQGVYTGELFF.